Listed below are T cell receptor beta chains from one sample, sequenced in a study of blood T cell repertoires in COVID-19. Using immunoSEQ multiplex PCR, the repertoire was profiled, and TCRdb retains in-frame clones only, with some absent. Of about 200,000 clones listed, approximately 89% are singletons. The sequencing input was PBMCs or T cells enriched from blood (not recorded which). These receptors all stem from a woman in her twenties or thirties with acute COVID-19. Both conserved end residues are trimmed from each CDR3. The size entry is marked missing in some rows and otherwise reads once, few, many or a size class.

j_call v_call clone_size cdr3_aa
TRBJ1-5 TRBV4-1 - ASSRTLGGDQPQH
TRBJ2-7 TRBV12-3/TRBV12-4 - ASTDRESYEQY
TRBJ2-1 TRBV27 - ASSITPYNEQF
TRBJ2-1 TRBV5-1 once ASSLQQGAYNEQF
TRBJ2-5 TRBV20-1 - SASETGVETQY
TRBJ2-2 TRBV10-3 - AIRLPPGLSRLAGGQNTGELF
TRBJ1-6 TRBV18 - ASSPEGAKASPLH
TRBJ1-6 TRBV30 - AWSWGGARSYNSPLH
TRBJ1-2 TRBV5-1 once ASSLLGLNNYGYT
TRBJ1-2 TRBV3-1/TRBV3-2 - ASSQDWADDYGYT
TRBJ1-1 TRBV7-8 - ASSLAGGGEAF
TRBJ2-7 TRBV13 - ASSLGPLAGPYEQY
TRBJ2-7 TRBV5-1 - ASSLTGGINYEQY
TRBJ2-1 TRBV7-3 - ASSRTGLNEQF
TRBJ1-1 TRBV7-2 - ASSLAPDRAPTEAF
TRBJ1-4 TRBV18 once ASSPPGQGTSVEKLF